These T cell receptor beta chains were read from a single sample in a study of T cell responses to AZD1222 COVID-19 vaccine. Using immunoSEQ multiplex PCR, the repertoire was profiled, and TCRdb retains in-frame clones only, with some absent. The table lists tens of thousands of clones, less than 95% of them singletons. The sample was peripheral blood, taken 28 days after the second AZD1222 dose. All receptors derive from an adult who received the AZD1222 COVID-19 vaccine. Each CDR3 is given with its conserved first and last residue.

v_call,j_call,cdr3_length,cdr3_aa
TRBV4-1,TRBJ2-3,14,CASSLIKAADTQYF
TRBV14,TRBJ2-3,12,CASSQFPDTQYF
TRBV7-2,TRBJ1-4,14,CASSLAGANEKLFF
TRBV19,TRBJ2-5,12,CASSLDRETQYF
TRBV7-2,TRBJ1-1,13,CATKRAGNTEAFF
TRBV10-3,TRBJ1-1,14,CAVAGSPANTEAFF
TRBV6-1,TRBJ1-1,13,CASSEAWGGEAFF
TRBV10-1,TRBJ2-3,16,CASSSSSQAGTDTQYF
TRBV6-6,TRBJ2-2,16,CASSKSGGADTGELFF
TRBV4-2,TRBJ2-3,15,CASSQETGGTDTQYF
TRBV4-3,TRBJ2-1,18,CASSQSLPGAGGPAEQFF
TRBV11-2,TRBJ2-1,14,CASSFKGRRDEQFF